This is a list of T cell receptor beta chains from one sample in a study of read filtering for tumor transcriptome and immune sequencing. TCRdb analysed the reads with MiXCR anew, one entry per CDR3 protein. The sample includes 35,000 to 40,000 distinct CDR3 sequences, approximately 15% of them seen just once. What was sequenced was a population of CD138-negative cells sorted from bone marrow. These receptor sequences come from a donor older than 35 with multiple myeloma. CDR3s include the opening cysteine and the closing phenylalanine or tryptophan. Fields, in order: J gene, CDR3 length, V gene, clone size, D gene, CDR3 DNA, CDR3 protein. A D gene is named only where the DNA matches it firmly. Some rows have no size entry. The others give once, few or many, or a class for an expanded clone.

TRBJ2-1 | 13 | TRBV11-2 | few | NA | TGTGCCAGCAGCTTCGAGCGGTACAATGAGCAGTTCTTC | CASSFERYNEQFF
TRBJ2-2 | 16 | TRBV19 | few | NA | TGTGCCAGTAGTAAGGGTCAGGGAATTGACACCGGGGAGCTGTTTTTT | CASSKGQGIDTGELFF
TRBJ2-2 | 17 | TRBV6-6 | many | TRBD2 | TGTGCCAGCAGTTACGCGCCGGGAAGCGGGAGGACCGGGGAGCTGTTTTTT | CASSYAPGSGRTGELFF
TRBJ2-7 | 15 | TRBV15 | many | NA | TGTGCCACCAGCAGAGATAACACAGGAGCTTACGAGCAGTACTTC | CATSRDNTGAYEQYF
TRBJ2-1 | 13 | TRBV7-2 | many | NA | TGTGCCAGCAGCCCGGGGGTAGTCAATGAGCAGTTCTTC | CASSPGVVNEQFF
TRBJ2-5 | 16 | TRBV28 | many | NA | TGTGCCAGCAGTTTATTCCCGGGAGCCCTTGGAGAGACCCAGTACTTC | CASSLFPGALGETQYF
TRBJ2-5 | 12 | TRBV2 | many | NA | TGTGCCAGCAGGATTGGGAAGGAGACCCAGTACTTC | CASRIGKETQYF
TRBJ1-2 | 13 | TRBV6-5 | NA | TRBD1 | TGTGCCAGCAGTCCCGGGACAGGGCATGGCTACACCTTC | CASSPGTGHGYTF
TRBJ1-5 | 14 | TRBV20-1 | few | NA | TGCAGTGCTAGAGAGGATTCGGGGAATCAGCCCCAGCATTTT | CSAREDSGNQPQHF
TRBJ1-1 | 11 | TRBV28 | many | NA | TGTGCCAGCAGTTCTCTCATTTTGGCTTTCTTT | CASSSLILAFF
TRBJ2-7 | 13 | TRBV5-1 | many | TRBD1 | TGCGCCAGCAGCGGACAGGTTGGTAACGAGCAGTACTTC | CASSGQVGNEQYF
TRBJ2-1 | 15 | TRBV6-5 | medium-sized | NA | TGTGCCAGCAGTTATCGGGTTAGCTCCTACAATGAGCAGTTCTTC | CASSYRVSSYNEQFF
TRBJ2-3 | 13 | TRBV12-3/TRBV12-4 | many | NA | TGTGCCAGCAGTCCCCAGCTGGTAGATACGCAGTATTTT | CASSPQLVDTQYF
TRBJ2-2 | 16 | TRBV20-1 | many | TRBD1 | TGCAGTGCTAGAGACTGGGGACAGGGAAACACCGGGGAGCTGTTTTTT | CSARDWGQGNTGELFF
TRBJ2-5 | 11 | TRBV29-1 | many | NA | TGCAGCGCAGGGGTTCGAGAGACCCAGTACTTC | CSAGVRETQYF
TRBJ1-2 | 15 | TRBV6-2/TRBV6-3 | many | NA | TGTGCCAGCAGTTACTCGGAGCAGGGAGCCTATGGCTACACCTTC | CASSYSEQGAYGYTF
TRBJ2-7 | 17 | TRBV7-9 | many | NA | TGTGCCAGCAGCCCGGTGGGTGTCGGGTGGGAGTCGTACGAGCAGTACTTC | CASSPVGVGWESYEQYF
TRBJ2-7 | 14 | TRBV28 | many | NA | TGTGCCAGCCTTCGCCCAGGGAGCTCCTACGAGCAGTACTTC | CASLRPGSSYEQYF
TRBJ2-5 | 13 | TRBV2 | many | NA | TGTGCCAGCAGGATCCGGGAGAAAGAGACCCAGTACTTC | CASRIREKETQYF
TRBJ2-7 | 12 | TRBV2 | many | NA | TGTGCCAGCAGTTACAGGGTCCGCGAGCAGTACTTC | CASSYRVREQYF
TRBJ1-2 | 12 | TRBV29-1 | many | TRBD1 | TGCAGCGGAATGGGACAGGGCAATGGCTACACCTTC | CSGMGQGNGYTF
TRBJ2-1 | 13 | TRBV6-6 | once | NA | TGTGCCAGCAGTGCTTCCGAGGTCAATGAGCAGTTCTTC | CASSASEVNEQFF
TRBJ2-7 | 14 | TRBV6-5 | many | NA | TGTGCCAGCAGTTACTCACGGGCCCGGGGGGAGCAGTACTTC | CASSYSRARGEQYF
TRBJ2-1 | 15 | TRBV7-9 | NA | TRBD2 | TGTGCCAGCAGGCGGGCGGGAGGGCCGGAGAATGAGCAGTTCTTC | CASRRAGGPENEQFF
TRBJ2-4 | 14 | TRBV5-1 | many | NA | TGCGCCAGCAGCCTGGGTGAAGCCAAAAACATTCAGTACTTC | CASSLGEAKNIQYF
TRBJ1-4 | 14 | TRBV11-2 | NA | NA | TGTGCCAGCAGCTCAGCCGGACAGCAGGAAAAACTGTTTTTT | CASSSAGQQEKLFF
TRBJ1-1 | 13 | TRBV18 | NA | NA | TGTGCCAGCTCACCAGGACTCGAGACTGAAGCTTTCTTT | CASSPGLETEAFF
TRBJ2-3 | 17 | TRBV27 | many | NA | TGTGCCAGCAGTTTATCAGGGGCGGGAATGGGGCCAGATACGCAGTATTTT | CASSLSGAGMGPDTQYF
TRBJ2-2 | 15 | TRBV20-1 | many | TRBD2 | TGCAGTGCTAGAGGACTAGCGGGAGTGGGCGGGGAGCTGTTTTTT | CSARGLAGVGGELFF
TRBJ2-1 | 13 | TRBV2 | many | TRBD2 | TGTGCCAGCAATATGGGAGGGCCTTATGAGCAGTTCTTC | CASNMGGPYEQFF
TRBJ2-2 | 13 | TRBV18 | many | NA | TGTGCCAGCTCTAGGGCCGACACCGGGGAGCTGTTTTTT | CASSRADTGELFF
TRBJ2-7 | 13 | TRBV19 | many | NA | TGTGCCAGTAGTATCTCCAGTTTGAACGAGCAGTACTTC | CASSISSLNEQYF
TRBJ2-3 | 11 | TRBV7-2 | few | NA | TGTGCCAGCAGCTTAGAGAATACGCAGTATTTT | CASSLENTQYF
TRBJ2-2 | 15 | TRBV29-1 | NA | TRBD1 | TGCAGCGTAAAGAGGGGGACAGCAAACACCGGGGAGCTGTTTTTT | CSVKRGTANTGELFF
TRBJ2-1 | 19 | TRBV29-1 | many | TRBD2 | TGCAGCGTTGAAGGTTTGACTAGCGGGAGGCAAAGCTCCTACAATGAGCAGTTCTTC | CSVEGLTSGRQSSYNEQFF
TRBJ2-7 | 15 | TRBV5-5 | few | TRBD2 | TGTGCCAGCAGCCTAGGGACTAGCGGCTCCTACGAGCAGTACTTC | CASSLGTSGSYEQYF
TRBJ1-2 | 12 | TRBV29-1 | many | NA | TGCAGCGTTGGATCCACGAGGGCTGGCTACACCTTC | CSVGSTRAGYTF
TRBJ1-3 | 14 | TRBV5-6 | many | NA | TGTGCCAGCAGCGCCTCCCGGTCTGGAAACACCATATATTTT | CASSASRSGNTIYF
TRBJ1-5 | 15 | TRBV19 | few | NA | TGTGCCAGTTCTCTTAAGGCGGCCAACAATCAGCCCCAGCATTTT | CASSLKAANNQPQHF
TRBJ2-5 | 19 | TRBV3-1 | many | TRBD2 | TGTGCCAGCAGCCAAGAAGGGGTACTAGCGGGAGTGTCGGCAGAGACCCAGTACTTC | CASSQEGVLAGVSAETQYF
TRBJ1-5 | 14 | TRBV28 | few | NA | TGTGCCAGCAGTTCCCGAGGGGTTTATCAGCCCCAGCATTTT | CASSSRGVYQPQHF
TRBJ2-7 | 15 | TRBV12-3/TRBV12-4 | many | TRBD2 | TGTGCCAGCAGCCAAGAGCGGGGCAGCTCCTACGAGCAGTACTTC | CASSQERGSSYEQYF
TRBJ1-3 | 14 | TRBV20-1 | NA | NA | TGCAGTGCTACCCAGACCGGCCGTGGAAACACCATATATTTT | CSATQTGRGNTIYF
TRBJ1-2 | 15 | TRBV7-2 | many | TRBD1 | TGTGCCAGCAGCCCACAGGGGAGAGCTAACTATGGCTACACCTTC | CASSPQGRANYGYTF
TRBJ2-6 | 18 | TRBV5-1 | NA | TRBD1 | TGCGCCAGCAGCGGCAACAGGGGGGTTCGGTCTGGGGCCAACGTCCCGACTTTC | CASSGNRGVRSGANVPTF
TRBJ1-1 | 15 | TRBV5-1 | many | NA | TGCGCCAGCAGCTTGGCCTGGGGGGCGCAAACTGAAGCTTTCTTT | CASSLAWGAQTEAFF
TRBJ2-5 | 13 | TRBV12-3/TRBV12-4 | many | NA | TGTGCCAGCAGTCCATGGAGTGGAGAGACCCAGTACTTC | CASSPWSGETQYF
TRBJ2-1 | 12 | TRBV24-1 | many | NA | TGTGCCACCCAGGGAATATCCAATGAGCAGTTCTTC | CATQGISNEQFF
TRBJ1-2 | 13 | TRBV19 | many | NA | TGTGCCAGTAAGGGCCCGGGACCGTTTGGCTACACCTTC | CASKGPGPFGYTF
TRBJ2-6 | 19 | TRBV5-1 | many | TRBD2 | TGCGCCAGCAGCTTGGTGGGGACTAGCGGGATCTCTGGGGCCAACGTCCTGACTTTC | CASSLVGTSGISGANVLTF
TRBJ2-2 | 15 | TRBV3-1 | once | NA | TGTGCCAGCAGCGGAACCGGCAGGCCCACCGGGGAACTGTCTTTT | CASSGTGRPTGELSF
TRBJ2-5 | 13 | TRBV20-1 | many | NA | TGCAGCGTGGTAAAACTCAGCAAAGAGACCCAGTACTTC | CSVVKLSKETQYF